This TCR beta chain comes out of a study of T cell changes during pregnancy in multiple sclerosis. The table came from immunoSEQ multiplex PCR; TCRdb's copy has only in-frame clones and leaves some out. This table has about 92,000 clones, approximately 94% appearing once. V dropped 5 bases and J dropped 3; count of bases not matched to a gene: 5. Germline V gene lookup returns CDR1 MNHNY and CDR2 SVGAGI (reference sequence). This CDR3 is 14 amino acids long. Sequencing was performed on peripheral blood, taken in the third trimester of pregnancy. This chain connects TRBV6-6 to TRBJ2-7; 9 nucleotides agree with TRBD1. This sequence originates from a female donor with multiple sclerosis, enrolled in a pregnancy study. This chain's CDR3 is CASSPKGQGYEQYF. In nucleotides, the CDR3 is TGTGCCAGCAGTCCAAAGGGACAGGGCTACGAGCAGTACTTC.